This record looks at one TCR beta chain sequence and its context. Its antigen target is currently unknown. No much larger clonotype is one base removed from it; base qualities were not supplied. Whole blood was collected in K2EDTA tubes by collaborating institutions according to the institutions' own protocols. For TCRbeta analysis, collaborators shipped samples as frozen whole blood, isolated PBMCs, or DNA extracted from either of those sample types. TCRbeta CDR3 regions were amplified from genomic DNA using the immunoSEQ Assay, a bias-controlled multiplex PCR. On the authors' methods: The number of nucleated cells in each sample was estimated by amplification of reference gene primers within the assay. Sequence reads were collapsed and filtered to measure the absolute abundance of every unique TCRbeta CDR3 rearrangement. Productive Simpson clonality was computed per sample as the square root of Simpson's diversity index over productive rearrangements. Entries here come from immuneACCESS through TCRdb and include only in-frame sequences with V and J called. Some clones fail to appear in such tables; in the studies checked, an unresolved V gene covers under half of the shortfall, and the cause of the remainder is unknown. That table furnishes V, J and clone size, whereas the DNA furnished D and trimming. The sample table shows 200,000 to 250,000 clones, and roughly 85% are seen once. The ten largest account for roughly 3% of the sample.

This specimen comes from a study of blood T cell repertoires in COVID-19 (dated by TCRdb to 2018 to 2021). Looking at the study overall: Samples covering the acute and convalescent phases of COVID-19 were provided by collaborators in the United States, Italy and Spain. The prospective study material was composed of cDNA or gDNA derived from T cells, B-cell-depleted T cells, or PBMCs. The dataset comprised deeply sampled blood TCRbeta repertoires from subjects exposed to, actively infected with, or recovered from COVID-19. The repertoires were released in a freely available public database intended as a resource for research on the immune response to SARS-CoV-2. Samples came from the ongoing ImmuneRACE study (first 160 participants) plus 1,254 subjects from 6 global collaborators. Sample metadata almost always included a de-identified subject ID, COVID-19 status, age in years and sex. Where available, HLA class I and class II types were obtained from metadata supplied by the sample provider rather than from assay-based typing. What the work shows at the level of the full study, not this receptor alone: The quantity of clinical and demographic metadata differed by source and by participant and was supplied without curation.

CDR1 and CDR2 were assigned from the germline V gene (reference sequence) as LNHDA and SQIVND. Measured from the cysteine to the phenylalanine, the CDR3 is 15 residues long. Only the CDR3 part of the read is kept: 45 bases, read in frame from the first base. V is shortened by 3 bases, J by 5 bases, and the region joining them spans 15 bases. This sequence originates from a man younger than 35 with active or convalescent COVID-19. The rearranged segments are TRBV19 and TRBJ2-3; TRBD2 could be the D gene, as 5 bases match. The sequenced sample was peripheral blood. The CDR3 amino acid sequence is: CASSIKRPFGDTQYF. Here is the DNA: TGTGCCAGTAGTATCAAGCGGCCGTTCGGAGATACGCAGTATTTT.